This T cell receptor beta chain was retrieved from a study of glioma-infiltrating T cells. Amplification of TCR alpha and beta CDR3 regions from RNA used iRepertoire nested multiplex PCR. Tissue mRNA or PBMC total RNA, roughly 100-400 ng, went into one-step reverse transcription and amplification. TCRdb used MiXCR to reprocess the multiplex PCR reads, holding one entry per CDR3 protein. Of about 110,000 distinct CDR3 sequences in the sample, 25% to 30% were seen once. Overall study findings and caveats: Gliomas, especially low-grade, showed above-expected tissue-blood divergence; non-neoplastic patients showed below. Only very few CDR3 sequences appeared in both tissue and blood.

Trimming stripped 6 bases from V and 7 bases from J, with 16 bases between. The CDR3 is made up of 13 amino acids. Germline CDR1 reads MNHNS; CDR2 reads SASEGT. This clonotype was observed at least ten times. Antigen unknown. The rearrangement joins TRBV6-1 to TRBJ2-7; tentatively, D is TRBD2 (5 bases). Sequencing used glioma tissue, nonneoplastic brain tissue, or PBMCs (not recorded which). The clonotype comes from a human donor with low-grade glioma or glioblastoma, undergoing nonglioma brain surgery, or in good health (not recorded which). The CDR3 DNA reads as TGTGCCAGCAGCGAGGTCGGGATGATGGAGCAGTACTTC. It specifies CASSEVGMMEQYF.